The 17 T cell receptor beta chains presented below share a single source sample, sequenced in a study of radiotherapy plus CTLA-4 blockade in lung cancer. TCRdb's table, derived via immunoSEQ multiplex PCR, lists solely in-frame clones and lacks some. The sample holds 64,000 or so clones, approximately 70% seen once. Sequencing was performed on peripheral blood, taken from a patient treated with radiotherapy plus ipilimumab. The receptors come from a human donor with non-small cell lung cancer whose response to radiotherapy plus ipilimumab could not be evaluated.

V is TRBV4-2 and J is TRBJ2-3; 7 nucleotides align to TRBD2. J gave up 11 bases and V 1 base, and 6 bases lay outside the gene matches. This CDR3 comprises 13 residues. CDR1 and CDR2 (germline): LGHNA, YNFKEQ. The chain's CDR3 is CASSQVVGRGQYF. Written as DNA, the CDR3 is TGTGCCAGCAGCCAAGTAGTGGGGAGGGGGCAGTATTTT.

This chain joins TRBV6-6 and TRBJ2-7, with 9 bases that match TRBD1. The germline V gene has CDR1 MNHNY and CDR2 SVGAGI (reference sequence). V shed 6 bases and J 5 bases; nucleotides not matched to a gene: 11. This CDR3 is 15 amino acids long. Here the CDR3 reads CASRPTRDREDEQYF. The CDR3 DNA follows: TGTGCCAGCAGGCCCACCCGGGACAGGGAGGACGAGCAGTACTTC.

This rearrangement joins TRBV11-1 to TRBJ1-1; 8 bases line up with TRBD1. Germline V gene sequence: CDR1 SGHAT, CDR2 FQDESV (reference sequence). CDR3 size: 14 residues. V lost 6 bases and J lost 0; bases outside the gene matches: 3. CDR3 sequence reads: CASRKTGVNTEAFF. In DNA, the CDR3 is TGTGCCAGCAGAAAGACAGGGGTGAACACTGAAGCTTTCTTT.

CDR3 sequence reads: CASSLSGQRGNEQFF. The CDR3 DNA reads TGCGCCAGCAGCTTGTCGGGACAGAGGGGTAATGAGCAGTTCTTC. The chain recombines TRBV5-1 with TRBJ2-1; TRBD1 matches 7 bases. After removal of 1 base from V and 7 bases from J, the junction contained 8 bases not matched to a gene. In germline, CDR1 is SGHRS, CDR2 YFSETQ. The CDR3 has 15 amino acids.

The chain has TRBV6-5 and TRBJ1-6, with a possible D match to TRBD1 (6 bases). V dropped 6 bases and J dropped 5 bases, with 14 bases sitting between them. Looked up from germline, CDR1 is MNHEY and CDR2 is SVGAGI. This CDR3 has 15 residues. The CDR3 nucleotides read TGTGCCAGCAGGCCACCAGGGGTTGATAATTCACCCCTCCACTTT. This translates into CASRPPGVDNSPLHF.

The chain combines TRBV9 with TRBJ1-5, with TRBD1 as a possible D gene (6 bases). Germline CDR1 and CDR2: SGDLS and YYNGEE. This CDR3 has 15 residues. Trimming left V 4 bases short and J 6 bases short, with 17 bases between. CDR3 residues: CASSSWGGAGQPQHF. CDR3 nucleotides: TGTGCCAGCAGCTCCTGGGGGGGGGCAGGTCAGCCCCAGCATTTT.

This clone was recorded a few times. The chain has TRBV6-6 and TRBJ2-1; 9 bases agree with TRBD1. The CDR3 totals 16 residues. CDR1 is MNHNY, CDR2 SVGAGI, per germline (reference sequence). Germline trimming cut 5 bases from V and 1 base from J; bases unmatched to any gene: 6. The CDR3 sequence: CASSRDREPSYNEQFF. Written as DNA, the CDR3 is TGTGCCAGCAGTCGGGACAGGGAACCGTCCTACAATGAGCAGTTCTTC.

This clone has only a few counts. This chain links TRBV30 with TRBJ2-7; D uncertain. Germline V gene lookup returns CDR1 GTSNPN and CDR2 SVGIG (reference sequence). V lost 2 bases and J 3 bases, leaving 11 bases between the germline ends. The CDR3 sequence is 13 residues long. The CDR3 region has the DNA TGTGCCTGGAGTAGAAGCGTACACTACGAGCAGTACTTC. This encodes CAWSRSVHYEQYF.

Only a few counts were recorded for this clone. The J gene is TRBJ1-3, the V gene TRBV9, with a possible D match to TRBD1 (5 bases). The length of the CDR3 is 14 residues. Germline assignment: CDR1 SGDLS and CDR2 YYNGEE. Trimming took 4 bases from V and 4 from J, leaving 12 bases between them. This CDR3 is CASSPGVWGNTIYF. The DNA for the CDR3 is TGTGCCAGCAGCCCGGGGGTTTGGGGAAACACCATATATTTT.

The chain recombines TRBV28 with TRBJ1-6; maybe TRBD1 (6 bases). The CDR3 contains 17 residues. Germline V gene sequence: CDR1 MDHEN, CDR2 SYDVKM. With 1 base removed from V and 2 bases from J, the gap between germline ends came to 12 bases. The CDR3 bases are TGTGCCAGCAGTTTATTTTGGCAGGGGCCCTATAATTCACCCCTCCACTTT. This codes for CASSLFWQGPYNSPLHF.

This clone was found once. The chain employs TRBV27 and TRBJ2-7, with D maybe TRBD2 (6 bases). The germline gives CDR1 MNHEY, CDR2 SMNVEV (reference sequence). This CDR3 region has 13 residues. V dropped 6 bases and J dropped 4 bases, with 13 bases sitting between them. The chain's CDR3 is CASSLAGFYEQYF. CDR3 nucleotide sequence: TGTGCCAGCAGCCTTGCGGGGTTTTACGAGCAGTACTTC.

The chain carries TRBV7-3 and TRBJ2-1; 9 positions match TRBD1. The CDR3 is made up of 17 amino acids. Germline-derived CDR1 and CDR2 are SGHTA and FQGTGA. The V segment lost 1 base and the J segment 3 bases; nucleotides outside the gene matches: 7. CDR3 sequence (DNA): TGTGCCAGCAGCTTAATGGTTAGGACAGGGGACTACAATGAGCAGTTCTTC. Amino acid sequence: CASSLMVRTGDYNEQFF.

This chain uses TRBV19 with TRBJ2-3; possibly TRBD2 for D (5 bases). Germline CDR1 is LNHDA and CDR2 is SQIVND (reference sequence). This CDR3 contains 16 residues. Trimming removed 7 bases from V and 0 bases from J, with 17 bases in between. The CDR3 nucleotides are TGTGCCAGTACGGACGACTATAGCAAGAGCACAGATACGCAGTATTTT. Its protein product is CASTDDYSKSTDTQYF.

The chain's CDR3 is CASSIQGDYGYTF. CDR3 DNA sequence: TGTGCCAGTAGTATACAGGGGGACTATGGCTACACCTTC. The rearrangement joins TRBV19 to TRBJ1-2; TRBD1 agrees at 7 bases. The V and J ends lost 2 bases and 3 bases, in that order; junction bases with no gene match: 0. The CDR3 consists of 13 residues. Per the germline V gene, CDR1 is LNHDA and CDR2 is SQIVND (reference sequence).

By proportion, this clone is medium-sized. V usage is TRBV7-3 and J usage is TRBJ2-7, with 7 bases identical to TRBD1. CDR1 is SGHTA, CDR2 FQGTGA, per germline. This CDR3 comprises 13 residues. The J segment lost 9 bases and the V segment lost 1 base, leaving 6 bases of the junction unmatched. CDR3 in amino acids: CASSLIITGVQYF. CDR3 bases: TGTGCCAGCAGCTTAATCATCACAGGGGTGCAGTACTTC.

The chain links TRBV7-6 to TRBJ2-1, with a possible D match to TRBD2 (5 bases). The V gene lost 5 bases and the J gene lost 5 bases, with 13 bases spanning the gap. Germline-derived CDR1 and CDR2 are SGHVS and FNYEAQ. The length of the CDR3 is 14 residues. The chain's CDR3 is CASSARGTHNEQFF. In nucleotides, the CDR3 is TGTGCCAGCAGCGCCCGGGGAACACACAATGAGCAGTTCTTC.

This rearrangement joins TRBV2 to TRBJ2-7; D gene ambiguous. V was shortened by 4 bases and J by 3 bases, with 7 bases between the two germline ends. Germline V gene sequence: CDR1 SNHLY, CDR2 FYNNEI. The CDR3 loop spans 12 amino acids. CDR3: CASSVGSYEQYF. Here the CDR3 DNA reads TGTGCCAGCAGTGTGGGCAGCTACGAGCAGTACTTC.